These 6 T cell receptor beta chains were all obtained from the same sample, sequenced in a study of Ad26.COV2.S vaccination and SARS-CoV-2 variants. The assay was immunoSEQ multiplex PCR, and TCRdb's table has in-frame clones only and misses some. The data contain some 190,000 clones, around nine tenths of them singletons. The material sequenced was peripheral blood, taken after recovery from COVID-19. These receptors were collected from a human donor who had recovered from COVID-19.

This chain's CDR3 is CATEGAGTGGWETQYF. CDR3 DNA: TGTGCCACCGAAGGGGCCGGGACAGGGGGCTGGGAGACCCAGTACTTC. The genes are TRBV24-1 and TRBJ2-5, with 12 nucleotides matching TRBD1. The CDR3 has 16 residues. V lost 9 bases and J lost 5; bases outside the gene matches: 12. Germline V gene lookup returns CDR1 KGHDR and CDR2 SFDVKD.

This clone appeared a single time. The CDR3 loop is CSASRTGGLETQYF. CDR3 DNA sequence: TGCAGTGCTAGTAGAACAGGGGGCTTGGAGACCCAGTACTTC. The chain combines TRBV20-1 with TRBJ2-5; 9 nucleotides agree with TRBD1. The CDR3 runs to 14 residues. Germline CDR1 DFQATT, CDR2 SNEGSKA (reference sequence). Trimming removed 3 bases from V and 5 bases from J; junction bases left unmatched: 7.

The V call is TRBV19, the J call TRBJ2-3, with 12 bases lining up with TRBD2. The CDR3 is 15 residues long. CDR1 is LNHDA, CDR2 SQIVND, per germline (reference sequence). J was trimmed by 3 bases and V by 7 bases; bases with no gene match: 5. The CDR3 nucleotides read TGTGCCAGTAAGGCTAGCGGGAGGGGGACAGATACGCAGTATTTT. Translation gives CASKASGRGTDTQYF.

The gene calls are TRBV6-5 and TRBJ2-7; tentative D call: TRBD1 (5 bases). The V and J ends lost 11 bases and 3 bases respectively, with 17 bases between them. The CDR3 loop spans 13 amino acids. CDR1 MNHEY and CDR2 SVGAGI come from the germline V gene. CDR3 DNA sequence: TGTGCCGCAAGTGAGACAGACTTCTACGAGCAGTACTTC. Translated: CAASETDFYEQYF.

The CDR3 nucleotides read TGTGCCAGCAGCCCCCGGGGCACGGAGACCCAGTACTTC. Encoded protein: CASSPRGTETQYF. The V call is TRBV7-2, the J call TRBJ2-5; D assignment may be TRBD1 or TRBD2 (5 bases each). Trimming stripped 5 bases from V and 5 bases from J, with 12 bases between. CDR1 and CDR2 from the germline V gene are SGHTA and FQGNSA. The CDR3 totals 13 residues.

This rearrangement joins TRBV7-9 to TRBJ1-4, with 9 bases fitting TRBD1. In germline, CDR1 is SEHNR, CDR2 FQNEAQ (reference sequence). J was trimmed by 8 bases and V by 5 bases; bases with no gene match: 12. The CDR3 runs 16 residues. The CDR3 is CASSTGWTGAKEKLFF. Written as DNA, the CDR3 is TGTGCCAGCAGCACCGGATGGACAGGGGCGAAAGAAAAACTGTTTTTT.